Sequencing of this T cell receptor (beta chain) was carried out in a study of human thymus T cells (dated by TCRdb to the early 2020s). Turning to the overall study: The study used about eight infant thymus samples plus four related peripheral blood samples to characterize TCR alpha and beta repertoires. Donor ages ranged from roughly 6 to 250 days, and the cohort comprised more than 5 male and two female infants.

Using the immunoSEQ multiplex PCR assay, the TCRB and TCRAD loci were amplified from a standardized quantity of quality-controlled genomic DNA. The amplicons spanned the V(D)J region and were long enough to cover the CDR3 and allow V and J genes to be identified. Amplicon sequencing was performed on an Illumina platform through the commercial immunoSEQ service. Regarding the original processing steps: Primer bias and sequencing errors were corrected as previously described, and TCRAD and TCRB were defined on the basis of the IMGT database. Analysis of the repertoires was done with immunoSEQ Analyzer 3.0 and VDJTools and included basic statistics, V/J segment usage, diversity estimates, rarefaction and pairwise overlap. Chao1, ChaoE, Efron-Thisted, Shannon and inverse Simpson indices were used to estimate diversity, which was also estimated on datasets down-sampled to the smallest sample. Repertoire overlap was assessed by strict matching of CDR3 nucleotide sequence, V gene and J gene, and clustering was done by Jaccard-based multidimensional scaling. TCRdb obtained this table from immuneACCESS and retained in-frame rearrangements with V and J assigned. These tables miss some clones; where compared with another copy, unresolved V genes account for less than half of the shortfall, and the remainder is unexplained. That table is the source of V, J and clone size, and D and trimming were worked out from the DNA. For this sample there are about 78,000 clones; approximately 96% appear just once. The ten most abundant clones make up approximately 0.03% of the sample.

Points the paper makes about the study in general: Usage of V and J gene segments appeared to be biased in both the thymic and the peripheral blood repertoires. On average, thymus samples yielded about 810,000 unique TCRB clonotypes, whereas blood samples yielded 70,000 to 100,000. Highly overlapping thymic TCR repertoires among unrelated individuals were reported in the related research.

Thymus tissue was obtained as surgical resects removed during corrective cardiac surgery. The donors were immunologically healthy infants in Finland who had open corrective cardiac surgery for congenital heart defects. Thymocytes were freed from the tissue by mechanical means and kept at -70 degrees C as pellets of roughly 9-34 million cells. Genomic DNA was extracted from frozen cell pellets with a QIAsymphony instrument. Comment on this clone: Its binding antigen is unknown. The record has no base qualities; no much larger clone is one base away.

Deletion took 5 bases off V and 14 bases off J, with a span of 22 bases between the germline ends. CDR1 and CDR2 are read off the germline V gene as MNHEY and SVGAGI. The CDR3 covers 15 residues, taking in both the cysteine and the phenylalanine. Only CDR3 DNA remains: 45 bases, in frame from the first base. Sequenced: thymus tissue. This receptor was taken from a boy younger than two with a congenital heart defect but otherwise immunologically healthy. The chain joins TRBV6-5 to TRBJ1-6, with the D gene too uncertain to name. The DNA sequence is given as TGTGCCAGCAGTCGAACCCCCGGACTCCTCGAGACCCTCCACTTT. Its protein is CASSRTPGLLETLHF.